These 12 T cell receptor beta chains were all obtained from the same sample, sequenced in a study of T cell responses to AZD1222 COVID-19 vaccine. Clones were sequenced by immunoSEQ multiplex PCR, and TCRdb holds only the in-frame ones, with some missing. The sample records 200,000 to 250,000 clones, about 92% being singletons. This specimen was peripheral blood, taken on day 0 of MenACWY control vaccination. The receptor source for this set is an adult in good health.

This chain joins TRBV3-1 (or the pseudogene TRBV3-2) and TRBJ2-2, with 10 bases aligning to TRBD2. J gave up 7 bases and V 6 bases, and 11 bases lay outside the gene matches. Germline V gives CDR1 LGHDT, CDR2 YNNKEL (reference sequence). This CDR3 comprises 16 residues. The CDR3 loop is CASSPGSGGAHGELFF. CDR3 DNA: TGTGCCAGCAGTCCGGGGAGCGGGGGGGCGCACGGGGAGCTGTTTTTT.

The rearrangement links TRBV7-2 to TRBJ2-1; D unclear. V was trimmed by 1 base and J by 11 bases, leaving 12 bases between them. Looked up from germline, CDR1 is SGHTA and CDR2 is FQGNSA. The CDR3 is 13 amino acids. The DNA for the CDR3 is TGTGCCAGCAGCTTAGAAGATACCGGACAGCAGTTCTTC. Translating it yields CASSLEDTGQQFF.

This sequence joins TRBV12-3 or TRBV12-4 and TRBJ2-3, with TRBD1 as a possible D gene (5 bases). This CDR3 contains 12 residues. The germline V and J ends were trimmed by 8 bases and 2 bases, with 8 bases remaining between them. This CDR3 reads CASGASTDTQYF. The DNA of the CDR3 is TGTGCCAGCGGGGCCTCCACAGATACGCAGTATTTT.

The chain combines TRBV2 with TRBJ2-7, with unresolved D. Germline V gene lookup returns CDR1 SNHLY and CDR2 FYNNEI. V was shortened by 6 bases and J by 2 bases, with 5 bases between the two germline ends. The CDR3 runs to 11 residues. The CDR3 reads CASRSTYEQYF. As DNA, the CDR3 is TGTGCCAGCAGGTCCACCTACGAGCAGTACTTC.

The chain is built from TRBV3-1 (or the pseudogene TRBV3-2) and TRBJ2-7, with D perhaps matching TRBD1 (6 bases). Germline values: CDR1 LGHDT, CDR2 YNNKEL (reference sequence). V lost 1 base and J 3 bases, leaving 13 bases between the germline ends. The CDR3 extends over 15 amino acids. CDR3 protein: CASSQVGRGDYEQYF. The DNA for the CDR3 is TGTGCCAGCAGCCAAGTAGGCAGGGGCGACTACGAGCAGTACTTC.

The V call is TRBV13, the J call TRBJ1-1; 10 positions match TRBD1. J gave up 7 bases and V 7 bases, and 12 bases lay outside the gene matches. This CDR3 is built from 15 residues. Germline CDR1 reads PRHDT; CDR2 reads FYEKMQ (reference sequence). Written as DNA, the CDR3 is TGTGCCAGCAAGGGGCTGGCGACAGGGGGCGGTGAAGCTTTCTTT. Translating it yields CASKGLATGGGEAFF.

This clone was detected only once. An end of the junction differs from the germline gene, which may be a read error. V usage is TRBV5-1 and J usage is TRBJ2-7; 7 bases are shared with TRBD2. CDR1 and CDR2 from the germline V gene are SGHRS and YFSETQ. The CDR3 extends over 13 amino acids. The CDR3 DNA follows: TGCACCAGCAGCTCCTCCCCGCGGGGGGAGCAGTACTTC. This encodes CTSSSSPRGEQYF.

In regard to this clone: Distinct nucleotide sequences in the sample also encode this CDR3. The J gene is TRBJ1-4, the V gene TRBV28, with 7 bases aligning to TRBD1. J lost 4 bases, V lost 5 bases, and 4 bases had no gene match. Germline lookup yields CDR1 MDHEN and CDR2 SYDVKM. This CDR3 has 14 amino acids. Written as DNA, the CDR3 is TGTGCCAGCAGTCTCAGGGGGAATAATGAAAAACTGTTTTTT. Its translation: CASSLRGNNEKLFF.

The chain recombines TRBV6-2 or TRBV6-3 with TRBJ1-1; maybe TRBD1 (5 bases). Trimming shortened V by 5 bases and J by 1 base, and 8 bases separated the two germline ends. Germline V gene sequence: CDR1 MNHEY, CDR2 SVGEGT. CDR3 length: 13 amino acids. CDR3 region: CASSDRPNTEAFF. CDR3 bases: TGTGCCAGCAGTGACAGACCGAACACTGAAGCTTTCTTT.

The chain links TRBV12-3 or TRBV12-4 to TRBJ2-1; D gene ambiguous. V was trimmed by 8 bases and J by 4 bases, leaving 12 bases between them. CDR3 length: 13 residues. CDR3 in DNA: TGTGCCAGCCGCGTCGGTCTTTACAATGAGCAGTTCTTC. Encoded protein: CASRVGLYNEQFF.

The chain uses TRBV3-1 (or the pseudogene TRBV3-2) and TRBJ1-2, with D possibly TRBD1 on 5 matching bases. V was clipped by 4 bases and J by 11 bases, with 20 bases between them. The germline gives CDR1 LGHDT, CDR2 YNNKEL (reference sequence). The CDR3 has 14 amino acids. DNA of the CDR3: TGTGCCAGCAGCCGGGACCGGAGATCGCAGCGGTACACCTTC. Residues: CASSRDRRSQRYTF.

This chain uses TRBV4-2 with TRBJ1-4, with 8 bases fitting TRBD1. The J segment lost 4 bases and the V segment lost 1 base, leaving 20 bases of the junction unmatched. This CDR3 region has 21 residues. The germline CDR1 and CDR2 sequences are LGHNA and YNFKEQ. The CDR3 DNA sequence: TGTGCCAGCAGCCAAGTCCATCCCCCCATTTCCAGACAGGGGCGTAATGAAAAACTGTTTTTT. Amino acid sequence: CASSQVHPPISRQGRNEKLFF.